This T cell receptor (beta chain) was retrieved from a study of spatial heterogeneity in lung cancer. Study background: Detection consistently yielded more beta chains than alpha chains. There were, on average, more than 9.5 raw-read appearances for each unique TCR and UMI combination.

Unique molecular identifiers tagged every individual TCR cDNA molecule. TCRdb reanalysed the 5' RACE reads using MiXCR and keeps one entry per CDR3 protein. The sample holds just over 25,000 distinct CDR3 sequences; roughly 12% are singletons and the top ten take 25%. There are many counts of this clonotype. V was trimmed by 3 bases and J by 4 bases, leaving 13 bases between them. CDR3 length equals 15 residues. Germline V CDR1 and CDR2: SGHVS, FNYEAQ. Time point in this sample: sample taken at primary tumor resection. Unsorted samples of tumor, nontumor lung or frozen PBMC had their whole RNA sequenced. The cohort: around 79 early-stage, untreated non-small cell lung cancer patients.

The sequence was obtained from a female donor with early-stage non-small cell lung cancer. The rearrangement links TRBV7-6 to TRBJ2-1; D possibly corresponds to TRBD1 (5 bases). The source material was PBMCs, sampled at surgery. The CDR3 nucleotides read TGTGCCAGCAGCTTGTCCCAGGGCCGATACAATGAGCAGTTCTTC. This translates into CASSLSQGRYNEQFF. Using reference TRBV7-6 and TRBJ2-1 for the parts outside the CDR3, the full variable domain is GAGVSQSPRYKVTKRGQDVALRCDPISGHVSLYWYRQALGQGPEFLTYFNYEAQQDKSGLPNDRFSAERPEGSISTLTIQRTEQRDSAMYRCASSLSQGRYNEQFFGPGTRLTVL.